What follows is one T cell receptor beta chain and its context. In this sample, this clonotype turned up many times. It has no known antigen specificity. A much larger clone differs by one base, so this may be a read error. The data are from a study of T cells in Graves' hyperthyroidism and ophthalmopathy (dated by TCRdb to the late 2010s). Notes on the research overall: Peripheral blood was sampled at the time of initial diagnosis, prior to any treatment. To identify TCR V-J signatures that set the groups apart, the researchers used a discovery cohort of approximately 98 patients, made up of roughly 40 with Graves' ophthalmopathy and 55 to 65 with stable Graves' hyperthyroidism. Prospective prediction of ophthalmopathy was tested in an independent validation cohort consisting of fewer than 20 hyperthyroidism patients and 17 patients who later progressed to ophthalmopathy. The 75 to 100 discovery patients were divided at random into training and test sets in a 7:3 ratio. The study also compared thyroid tissue and blood T-cell repertoires from a handful of Graves' hyperthyroidism patients. Following sampling, methimazole starting at 30 mg daily was given to hyperthyroidism patients, and high-dose intravenous methylprednisolone was given to ophthalmopathy patients. According to the paper, TCR Vbeta CDR3 sequencing was carried out on 135 peripheral blood samples, which came from 40 to 45 ophthalmopathy, around 75 hyperthyroidism and about 17 progressor patients. Summary of the overall study and its limitations: A model built on a 13 V-J signature distinguished ophthalmopathy from stable hyperthyroidism, reaching about 88% sensitivity and around 81% specificity in cross-validation and 80%/75% in testing. Most expanded thyroid clonotypes (frequency above 0.001) were also found in blood, which suggests that blood repertoires may mirror thyroid immune responses. No statistical method was used to set the sample size in advance, and investigators knew the group allocation. In validation, the model predicted progression to ophthalmopathy a median of roughly 6.1 months before onset, with over 55% sensitivity and around 76% specificity.

Counted from cysteine to phenylalanine, this CDR3 has 12 amino acids. CDR3 DNA only is kept here, 36 bases in frame from base 1. In the germline V gene, CDR1 corresponds to KGHSH and CDR2 to LQKENI. V drops 0 bases and J drops 5 bases, leaving 4 bases in between. Amplification of TCR beta CDR3 regions was carried out from RNA transcripts. The TCR CDR3 was subjected to a first round of RT-PCR using the HTBI primer set and the Qiagen OneStep RT-PCR kit. Libraries were constructed in a second round of multiplex PCR, after which size selection and purification were performed. Libraries were sequenced paired-end with 100 bp reads on an Illumina HiSeq2000. From the authors' description of their analysis: SOAPnuke was used to process the raw data, throwing out any read that contained adapters or uncalled bases, had a mean Phred below 15, or lacked an exact constant-primer or identifier match. COPE v1.2.5 was used to merge the high-quality paired reads, and each unique nucleotide sequence was defined as a clonotype. MiTCR v1.1 was used to align the clonotypes against IMGT TRBV, TRBD and TRBJ reference segments. Analysis was restricted to V-J combinations with a frequency above 0.0001, which covered 99.2% of repertoires. The TCS score was defined as F50 (clonal expansion) divided by E x V (chaos), with BLOSUM62-based TCRdist calculated between CDR3 peptides within each V-J. Welch's t-statistics and random forest reduced fewer than 600 V-J features to 10 to 15, which were used in a naive Bayes classifier (R e1071). TCRdb reprocessing: public reads trimmed at Q25 with fastp, clones called with MiXCR, in-frame beta chains kept. All rows with the same CDR3 protein become a single entry with the most common DNA and genes. None of the V and J calls come from the authors' own analysis; TCRdb made them. The sample records hundreds of thousands of distinct CDR3 sequences, 15% to 20% of which are singletons. The ten largest clones add up to 16% of the sample.

Hyperthyroidism patients were newly diagnosed, had a disease duration of under 2 months, and were aged 18 to 65 years. Patients with uncontrolled infections, other autoimmune diseases, pregnancy or lactation were excluded. Diagnoses relied on clinical symptoms, serum thyroxine and TRAb, thyroid ultrasound and orbital computed tomography. For progressor patients, blood was drawn at the first diagnosis of hyperthyroidism, before any ophthalmopathy symptoms had appeared. Ficoll-Paque density gradient centrifugation was used to isolate PBMCs from approximately 10 ml of fresh peripheral blood. Patients classed as progressors first received a Graves' hyperthyroidism diagnosis and then went on to develop ophthalmopathy during follow-up. Total RNA was extracted using Trizol reagent, and RNA quality was assessed on an Agilent 2100 Bioanalyzer.

This clonotype was obtained from a woman in her fifties or sixties with Graves' hyperthyroidism that later progressed to Graves' ophthalmopathy. The sequenced material came from blood. The rearrangement combines TRBV18 with TRBJ2-5; no D segment can be confidently identified. The CDR3 protein sequence reads: CASSPPRETQYF. The sequence in DNA is TGTGCCAGCTCACCACCGCGGGAGACCCAGTACTTC.